These T cell receptor beta chains were read from a single sample in a study of T cell responses to AZD1222 COVID-19 vaccine. Using immunoSEQ multiplex PCR, the repertoire was profiled, and TCRdb retains in-frame clones only, with some absent. The table includes 140,000 to 150,000 clones, approximately 78% detected once. The material sequenced was peripheral blood, taken on day 0 of MenACWY control vaccination. These receptors all stem from an adult in good health. Both conserved end residues are part of each CDR3. Each record gives: J gene, clone size, V gene, D gene, CDR3 protein, CDR3 DNA. The D gene is left open where the match is weak. Clone size appears in some rows only: once, few, many, or a class for an expanded clone.

>TRBJ2-1|NA|TRBV4-1|NA
CASSQAVGDYNEQFF
TGCGCCAGCAGCCAAGCCGTGGGGGACTACAATGAGCAGTTCTTC
>TRBJ1-1|NA|TRBV6-5|NA
CASRSVQGPEAFF
TGTGCCAGCAGATCCGTACAGGGACCTGAAGCTTTCTTT
>TRBJ1-2|few|TRBV19|NA
CASTPYYLRSYGYTF
TGTGCCAGTACTCCGTACTACCTGCGAAGCTATGGCTACACCTTC
>TRBJ1-3|NA|TRBV19|NA
CASSSNTDTIYF
TGTGCCAGTAGTTCCAACACTGACACCATATATTTT
>TRBJ1-6|NA|TRBV7-8|NA
CASSPGGEVSPLHF
TGTGCCAGCAGCCCCGGCGGTGAGGTTTCACCCCTCCACTTT
>TRBJ1-6|NA|TRBV2|NA
CASSVPGRTSNSPLHF
TGTGCCAGCAGCGTACCGGGACGTACTTCTAATTCACCCCTCCACTTT
>TRBJ1-1|few|TRBV7-9|NA
CASSLAWGRGGLTEAFF
TGTGCCAGCAGCTTAGCCTGGGGAAGAGGGGGACTCACTGAAGCTTTCTTT
>TRBJ1-4|NA|TRBV7-9|TRBD1
CASSYRPTRGQGGEKLFF
TGTGCCAGCAGCTACAGACCTACGAGGGGACAGGGCGGTGAAAAACTGTTTTTT
>TRBJ2-3|NA|TRBV18|NA
CASSPPTGGGRTDTQYF
TGTGCCAGCTCACCACCTACAGGGGGCGGGAGGACAGATACGCAGTATTTT
>TRBJ2-3|NA|TRBV28|NA
CASSGDPRSTQYF
TGTGCCAGCAGTGGGGACCCCAGATCCACGCAGTATTTT
>TRBJ2-1|NA|TRBV9|NA
CASSVAWKRTGALYNEQFF
TGTGCCAGCAGCGTAGCTTGGAAACGTACGGGGGCGTTATACAATGAGCAGTTCTTC
>TRBJ2-1|NA|TRBV5-1|TRBD1
CASSWTGTGSPNEQFF
TGCGCCAGCAGCTGGACTGGGACAGGGTCACCCAATGAGCAGTTCTTC
>TRBJ2-2|NA|TRBV2|TRBD1
CASEGQGRTRELFF
TGTGCCAGCGAAGGACAGGGGCGTACCCGGGAGCTGTTTTTT
>TRBJ1-5|NA|TRBV12-3/TRBV12-4|NA
CASSLGTNQPQHF
TGTGCCAGCAGTTTAGGGACGAATCAGCCCCAGCATTTT
>TRBJ1-4|NA|TRBV7-9|NA
CASSYPSTTNEKLFF
TGTGCCAGCAGCTATCCCTCCACAACTAATGAAAAACTGTTTTTT
>TRBJ1-1|NA|TRBV4-1|NA
CASSQEPGRVSMNTEAFF
TGCGCCAGCAGCCAAGAACCGGGCAGGGTATCCATGAACACTGAAGCTTTCTTT
>TRBJ1-6|many|TRBV7-3|NA
CASSSGYNSPLHF
TGTGCCAGCAGTTCGGGGTATAATTCACCCCTCCACTTT
>TRBJ1-6|NA|TRBV15|NA
CATRSRTANSPLHF
TGTGCCACCAGGTCCCGGACAGCTAATTCACCCCTCCACTTT
>TRBJ1-1|NA|TRBV27|NA
CASGELGGKDTEAFF
TGTGCCAGCGGGGAGTTGGGGGGGAAGGACACTGAAGCTTTCTTT
>TRBJ2-4|NA|TRBV7-9|TRBD2
CATGREATKNIQYF
TGTGCCACTGGGCGGGAGGCGACCAAAAACATTCAGTACTTC
>TRBJ1-2|NA|TRBV19|NA
CASSSREGVISRYTF
TGTGCCAGTAGTAGCCGTGAAGGGGTGATTTCCCGCTACACCTTC
>TRBJ1-1|once|TRBV4-1|NA
CASSQEVQGREAFF
TGCGCCAGCAGCCAAGAGGTACAGGGTCGGGAGGCTTTCTTT
>TRBJ2-3|NA|TRBV9|NA
CASSPGGTQYF
TGTGCCAGCAGCCCCGGGGGCACGCAGTATTTT
>TRBJ1-1|once|TRBV10-3|NA
CAITPNGRGTEAFF
TGTGCCATCACCCCGAATGGCCGCGGGACTGAAGCTTTCTTT
>TRBJ2-3|few|TRBV13|NA
CASSEVDYQADTQYF
TGTGCCAGCAGCGAGGTGGACTACCAAGCAGATACGCAGTATTTT
>TRBJ1-3|once|TRBV2|NA
CASKEDLAGNTIYF
TGTGCCAGCAAGGAGGATTTGGCCGGAAACACCATATATTTT
>TRBJ1-6|NA|TRBV28|NA
CASSLVQALHGPLHF
TGTGCCAGCAGTTTAGTCCAGGCCCTCCACGGACCCCTCCACTTT
>TRBJ2-5|once|TRBV9|TRBD2
CASSVGGGGHQETQYF
TGTGCCAGCAGCGTAGGAGGCGGGGGGCACCAAGAGACCCAGTACTTC
>TRBJ2-3|few|TRBV6-5|TRBD2
CASSPGGGGSDTQYF
TGTGCCAGCAGTCCCGGGGGGGGCGGCTCAGATACGCAGTATTTT
>TRBJ2-3|NA|TRBV7-2|NA
CASSRRLAGAADTQYF
TGTGCCAGCAGCCGCCGACTGGCGGGGGCGGCAGATACGCAGTATTTT
>TRBJ1-6|NA|TRBV27|TRBD1
CASSLSAGGNSPLHF
TGTGCCAGCAGTTTATCCGCAGGGGGTAATTCACCCCTCCACTTT
>TRBJ1-6|NA|TRBV5-6|NA
CASSLTSAGSPLHF
TGTGCCAGCAGCTTAACTTCTGCGGGTTCACCCCTCCACTTT
>TRBJ2-1|once|TRBV27|NA
CASSFRSLSYNEQFF
TGTGCCAGCAGTTTTCGGAGCCTCTCCTACAATGAGCAGTTCTTC
>TRBJ1-1|NA|TRBV5-4|NA
CASSLGQVNTEAFF
TGTGCCAGCAGCTTGGGACAGGTTAACACTGAAGCTTTCTTT
>TRBJ1-5|NA|TRBV27|NA
CASSLMGTGNQPQHF
TGTGCCAGCAGTTTAATGGGTACGGGCAATCAGCCCCAGCATTTT
>TRBJ2-5|NA|TRBV12-3/TRBV12-4|NA
CASRGDQETQYF
TGTGCCAGCAGGGGGGACCAAGAGACCCAGTACTTC
>TRBJ1-1|NA|TRBV6-6|NA
CASSLPGSSAFF
TGTGCCAGCAGTTTACCGGGATCCTCCGCTTTCTTT
>TRBJ1-1|NA|TRBV7-9|NA
CASSLGQGNSEAFF
TGTGCCAGCAGCTTAGGGCAGGGGAACTCTGAAGCTTTCTTT
>TRBJ2-5|NA|TRBV7-9|NA
CASSSRTGRGETQYF
TGTGCCAGCAGCTCGCGGACAGGGAGGGGGGAGACCCAGTACTTC
>TRBJ2-5|NA|TRBV11-1|NA
CASTHPGDGQETQYF
TGTGCCAGCACGCATCCGGGGGACGGACAAGAGACCCAGTACTTC
>TRBJ1-6|NA|TRBV18|NA
CASYLDGNSPLHF
TGTGCCAGCTACTTGGACGGGAATTCACCCCTCCACTTT
>TRBJ2-1|NA|TRBV11-1|NA
CASSLGRRYNEQFF
TGTGCCAGCAGCTTGGGACGGAGATACAATGAGCAGTTCTTC
>TRBJ2-7|NA|TRBV6-5|NA
CASILSQGSYEQYF
TGTGCCAGCATTCTCTCCCAGGGCTCCTACGAGCAGTACTTC
>TRBJ2-7|NA|TRBV11-2|TRBD2
CASSLVAGGLSYEQYF
TGTGCCAGCAGCTTAGTAGCGGGGGGTCTTTCCTACGAGCAGTACTTC
>TRBJ2-5|NA|TRBV5-5|TRBD1
CASSFRDRGSQETQYF
TGTGCCAGCAGCTTCCGGGACAGGGGGTCCCAAGAGACCCAGTACTTC
>TRBJ1-1|few|TRBV5-5|NA
CASSWTHAGDTEAFF
TGTGCCAGCAGCTGGACACACGCCGGAGACACTGAAGCTTTCTTT
>TRBJ2-1|NA|TRBV10-2|NA
CASNGPGAKRDEQFF
TGCGCCAGTAACGGCCCCGGGGCAAAGAGGGATGAGCAGTTCTTC